This TCR beta chain derives from a study of T cell responses to AZD1222 COVID-19 vaccine. Study conclusions and caveats: Just 5 to 7 AZD1222 recipients tested seropositive at baseline.

Sequencing used immunoSEQ multiplex PCR; TCRdb keeps in-frame clones, though not all of them. The data contain about 86,000 clones, approximately 90% of them singletons. V was shortened by 2 bases and J by 2 bases, with 6 bases between the two germline ends. CDR1 LNHDA and CDR2 SQIVND come from the germline V gene (reference sequence). This CDR3 contains 13 residues. Turning to this clone: The antigen is undetermined.

J is TRBJ1-2 and V is TRBV19; D not certain. The clonotype originates from an adult who received the AZD1222 COVID-19 vaccine. Sequenced material: peripheral blood, taken 28 days after the second AZD1222 dose. The CDR3 here is CASSIQANYGYTF. The CDR3 DNA follows: TGTGCCAGTAGTATACAGGCAAACTATGGCTACACCTTC. The full variable domain, completed using reference TRBV19 and TRBJ1-2, is DGGITQSPKYLFRKEGQNVTLSCEQNLNHDAMYWYRQDPGQGLRLIYYSQIVNDFQKGDIAEGYSVSREKKESFPLTVTSAQKNPTAFYLCASSIQANYGYTFGSGTRLTVV.